Below, 3 T cell receptor beta chains from the same sample are listed, as sequenced in a study of cytomegalovirus exposure and HLA in healthy donors. Amplification used 60 Vbeta primers and 13 Jbeta primers. TCRdb's table, derived via immunoSEQ multiplex PCR, lists solely in-frame clones and lacks some. This sample has 130,000 or so clones; over 75% occur once, and the top ten carry roughly 5%. Sequencing was performed on PBMCs. Receptors originate from a man aged 30-40 years in good health and CMV-seronegative.

J is TRBJ2-6 and V is TRBV13; D gene uncertain. The V gene's germline CDR1 is PRHDT and CDR2 FYEKMQ (reference sequence). Trimming took off 4 bases at V and 9 bases at J, with 13 bases between the two ends. The CDR3 consists of 14 residues. The CDR3 is CASSSAETGNVLTF. CDR3 DNA: TGTGCCAGCAGCTCTGCCGAGACGGGCAACGTCCTGACTTTC.

J is TRBJ2-7 and V is TRBV7-6, with TRBD1 matching 7 bases. V gave up 0 bases and J gave up 3 bases; unmatched junction bases: 2. This CDR3 spans 14 amino acids. CDR1 SGHVS and CDR2 FNYEAQ come from the germline V gene. CDR3 sequence reads: CASSLATGDYEQYF. For the CDR3, the DNA is TGTGCCAGCAGCTTAGCCACAGGGGACTACGAGCAGTACTTC.

This clone has only one observation. The chain uses TRBV28 and TRBJ1-1; D may be TRBD1 (5 bases). The CDR3 loop spans 13 amino acids. Germline V CDR1 and CDR2: MDHEN, SYDVKM. V was shortened by 8 bases and J by 4 bases, with 14 bases between the two germline ends. The CDR3 spells CASLMGGGTEAFF. CDR3 DNA sequence: TGTGCCAGCCTCATGGGGGGTGGCACTGAAGCTTTCTTT.